This TCR beta chain is from a study of T cell changes during pregnancy in multiple sclerosis. The method was immunoSEQ multiplex PCR; TCRdb's version includes in-frame clones alone and lacks a portion of them. The table includes some 55,000 clones, more than 85% detected once. Germline CDR1 reads SGHRS; CDR2 reads YFSETQ. J gave up 10 bases and V 1 base, and 20 bases lay outside the gene matches. The CDR3 extends over 19 amino acids. This clonotype originated in a female donor in good health, enrolled as a control in a pregnancy study. Here the sequenced sample was peripheral blood, taken after pregnancy. V is TRBV5-1 and J is TRBJ1-4, with TRBD1 matching 9 bases. The CDR3 spells CASSLSAGTFGTGPRKLFF. CDR3 nucleotides: TGCGCCAGCAGCTTGTCGGCAGGTACTTTTGGGACAGGGCCGCGAAAACTGTTTTTT.